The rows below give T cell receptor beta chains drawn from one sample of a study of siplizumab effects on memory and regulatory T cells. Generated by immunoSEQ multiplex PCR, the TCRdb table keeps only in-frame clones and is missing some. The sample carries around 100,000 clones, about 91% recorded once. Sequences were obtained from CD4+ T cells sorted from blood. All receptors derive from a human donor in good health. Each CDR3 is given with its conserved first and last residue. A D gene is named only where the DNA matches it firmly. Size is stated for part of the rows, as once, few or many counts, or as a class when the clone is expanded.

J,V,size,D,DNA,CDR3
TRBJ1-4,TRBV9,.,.,TGTGCCAGCAGCGTAGGTTTATGGGGGGCAAATGAAAAACTGTTTTTT,CASSVGLWGANEKLFF
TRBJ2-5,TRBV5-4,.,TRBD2,TGTGCCAGCAGCATACGACTAGCGGGGGGCCAAGAGACCCAGTACTTC,CASSIRLAGGQETQYF
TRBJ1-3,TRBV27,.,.,TGTGCCAGCAGTTCCAACAGGGACGGAAACACCATATATTTT,CASSSNRDGNTIYF
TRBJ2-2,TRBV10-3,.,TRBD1,TGTGCCATCAGGGGGACAGCTGGCGGGGAGCTGTTTTTT,CAIRGTAGGELFF
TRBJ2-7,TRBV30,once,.,TGTGCCTGGAGTGCGGGCAATTACGAGCAGTACTTC,CAWSAGNYEQYF
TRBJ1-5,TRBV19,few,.,TGTGCCAGTAGTAGGGGACTTTCGCCCCAGCATTTT,CASSRGLSPQHF
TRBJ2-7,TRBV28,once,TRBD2,TGTGCCAGCAGCAGGCGACAACTAGCGGGGCCCTACGAGCAGTACTTC,CASSRRQLAGPYEQYF
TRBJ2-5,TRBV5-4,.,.,TGTGCCAGCAGCTTGGAGGGACAAGAGACCCAGTACTTC,CASSLEGQETQYF
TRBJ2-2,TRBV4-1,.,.,TGCGCCAGCAGCCAAGATATTGGAAACGGGGAGCTGTTTTTT,CASSQDIGNGELFF
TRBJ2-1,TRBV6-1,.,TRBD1,TGTGCCAGCAGTGAACAGGGGGCTAACTACAATGAGCAGTTCTTC,CASSEQGANYNEQFF
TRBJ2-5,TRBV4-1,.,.,TGCGCCAGCAGCCAAGATTCTCTGTTTGACAGTTTGCAAGAGACCCAGTACTTC,CASSQDSLFDSLQETQYF
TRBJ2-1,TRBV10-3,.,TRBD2,TGTGCCATCAGGGGGGGAGGGGACAATGAGCAGTTCTTC,CAIRGGGDNEQFF
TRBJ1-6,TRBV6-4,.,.,TGTGCCAGCAGTGTGGGCCCTGCCTCACCCCTCCACTTT,CASSVGPASPLHF
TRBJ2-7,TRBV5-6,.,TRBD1,TGTGCCAGCAGCTTCCGACAGGGCGCCGAGCAGTACTTC,CASSFRQGAEQYF
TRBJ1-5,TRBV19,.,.,TGTGCCAGTAGTACGGGGGGGGGCGTGAGCAATCAGCCCCAGCATTTT,CASSTGGGVSNQPQHF
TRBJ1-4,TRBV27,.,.,TGTGCCAGCAGTTCGACGGGGGTTAATGAAAAACTGTTTTTT,CASSSTGVNEKLFF
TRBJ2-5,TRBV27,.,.,TGTGCCAGCAGTTTATTAAGGGGGGGAGAGACCCAGTACTTC,CASSLLRGGETQYF
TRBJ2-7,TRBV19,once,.,TGTGCCAGTAGTATAGACAGGGCCTACGAGCAGTACTTC,CASSIDRAYEQYF
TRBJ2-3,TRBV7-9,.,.,TGTGCCAGCAGCTACAGAGATACGCAGTATTTT,CASSYRDTQYF
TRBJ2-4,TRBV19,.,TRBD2,TGTGCCAGTAGTATAGCTAGCGGGGGGGCGAGAGACATTCAGTACTTC,CASSIASGGARDIQYF
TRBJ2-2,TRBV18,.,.,TGTGCCAGCTCACCACCGAACCAACCCGGGGAGCTGTTTTTT,CASSPPNQPGELFF
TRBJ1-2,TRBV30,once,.,TGTGCCTGGAGTGTATCGGGAGTCTATGGCTACACCTTC,CAWSVSGVYGYTF
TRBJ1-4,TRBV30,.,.,TGTGCCTGGAGTTTGCAGATCGCAACTAATGAAAAACTGTTTTTT,CAWSLQIATNEKLFF
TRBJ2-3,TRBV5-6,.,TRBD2,TGTGCCAGCAGCCCTAACGGGGGGGCCAGCACAGATACGCAGTATTTT,CASSPNGGASTDTQYF
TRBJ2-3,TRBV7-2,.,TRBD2,TGTGCCAGCAGTACTATACTAGCGGGACATACGCAGTATTTT,CASSTILAGHTQYF
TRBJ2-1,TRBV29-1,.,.,TGCAGCGTTGAAGGCGGCGTCAATGAGCAGTTCTTC,CSVEGGVNEQFF
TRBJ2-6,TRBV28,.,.,TGTGCCAGCCAAACGTCAGGACTGGGGGCCAACGTCCTGACTTTC,CASQTSGLGANVLTF
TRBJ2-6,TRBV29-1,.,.,TGCAGCGTTACCGGACCGCTCTCTGGGGCCAACGTCCTGACTTTC,CSVTGPLSGANVLTF
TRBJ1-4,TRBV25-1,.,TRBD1,TGTGCCAGCAGCCCGGGGACAGCTAATGAAAAACTGTTTTTT,CASSPGTANEKLFF
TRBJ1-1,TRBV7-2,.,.,TGTGCCAGCAGGCTGACAGGACCGGCCACTGAAGCTTTCTTT,CASRLTGPATEAFF
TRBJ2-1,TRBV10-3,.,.,TGTGCCATCAGTGATGGCGGGGGCCGGACAAATGAGCAGTTCTTC,CAISDGGGRTNEQFF